Each of the 15 T cell receptor beta chains below was sequenced from the same sample in a study of cytomegalovirus exposure and HLA in healthy donors. In the PCR, 60 Vbeta and 13 Jbeta primers were used. The assay was immunoSEQ multiplex PCR, and TCRdb's table has in-frame clones only and misses some. The table includes about 210,000 clones, over 75% detected once. Sequenced: PBMCs. These receptors were obtained from a woman between 50 and 59 years old in good health and CMV-seropositive.

The chain uses TRBV19 and TRBJ1-2; maybe TRBD1 (6 bases). This CDR3 has 13 residues. With 5 bases removed from V and 5 bases from J, the gap between germline ends came to 12 bases. Germline CDR1 reads LNHDA; CDR2 reads SQIVND (reference sequence). The DNA of the CDR3 is TGTGCCAGTAGTGCGGGGGCTGGGTATGGCTACACCTTC. The encoded protein is CASSAGAGYGYTF.

The chain joins TRBV19 to TRBJ1-1; tentative D call: TRBD1 (5 bases). Trimming took 6 bases from V and 4 from J, leaving 12 bases between them. Germline V lookup: CDR1 LNHDA, CDR2 SQIVND (reference sequence). The CDR3 runs 13 residues. The CDR3 nucleotides are TGTGCCAGTAGCATGGGGCCTACCACTGAAGCTTTCTTT. Residues: CASSMGPTTEAFF.

The chain is built from TRBV7-3 and TRBJ1-1; D is undetermined. The germline CDR1 and CDR2 sequences are SGHTA and FQGTGA. V lost 2 bases and J lost 6, with 7 bases in between. The CDR3 loop spans 12 amino acids. Written as DNA, the CDR3 is TGTGCCAGCAGCTTAGGGCAGTCTGAAGCTTTCTTT. Translating gives CASSLGQSEAFF. The full variable domain, in which reference TRBV7-3 and TRBJ1-1 provide the parts outside the CDR3, is GAGVSQTPSNKVTEKGKYVELRCDPISGHTALYWYRQSLGQGPEFLIYFQGTGAADDSGLPNDRFFAVRPEGSVSTLKIQRTERGDSAVYLCASSLGQSEAFFGQGTRLTVV.

Concerning this clone: The germline gene is not matched at one end of the junction; a read error may be the cause. The identical CDR3 is also encoded by other nucleotide sequences in the sample. The chain couples TRBV6-1 to TRBJ1-6, with a possible D match to TRBD1 (6 bases). The CDR3 contains 14 residues. The germline gives CDR1 MNHNS, CDR2 SASEGT. The CDR3 DNA follows: TGTGCCAGCAGCAGGAACAGGGATAATTCCCCCCTCCACTTT. Its protein product is CASSRNRDNSPLHF.

This clone was seen just once. The chain links TRBV4-1 to TRBJ1-1; TRBD1 matches 7 bases. CDR1 is MGHRA and CDR2 is YSYEKL in the germline V gene. V shed 0 bases and J 1 base; nucleotides not matched to a gene: 5. This CDR3 has 16 amino acids. The CDR3 loop reads CASSQELWTGNTEAFF. The CDR3, as DNA: TGCGCCAGCAGCCAAGAACTGTGGACAGGGAACACTGAAGCTTTCTTT.

V is TRBV7-2 and J is TRBJ2-7; D possibly corresponds to TRBD1 (6 bases). The CDR3 totals 14 residues. Trimming removed 5 bases from V and 3 bases from J, with 14 bases in between. Germline CDR1 SGHTA, CDR2 FQGNSA. CDR3 in DNA: TGTGCCAGCAGCCCAAGGGGGACCGTCTACGAGCAGTACTTC. Protein: CASSPRGTVYEQYF.

This clone came up once. The chain combines TRBV30 with TRBJ1-2; D possibly corresponds to TRBD1 (5 bases). CDR1 and CDR2 from the germline V gene are GTSNPN and SVGIG (reference sequence). The CDR3 runs 12 residues. Trimming cost V 3 bases and J 4 bases, with 9 bases left between them. CDR3 protein: CAWSSGIYGYTF. The CDR3 nucleotides read TGTGCCTGGAGCTCAGGGATCTATGGCTACACCTTC.

The chain recombines TRBV5-4 with TRBJ2-5, with a possible D match to TRBD2 (7 bases). Trimming left V 4 bases short and J 1 base short, with 11 bases between. The CDR3 spans 14 residues. CDR1 is SGHNT, CDR2 YYREEE, per germline (reference sequence). The CDR3 region has the DNA TGTGCCAGCAGCGGGGGGGGGCCCCAAGAGACCCAGTACTTC. Amino acid sequence: CASSGGGPQETQYF.

This chain uses TRBV7-9 with TRBJ1-2, with unresolved D. In germline, CDR1 is SEHNR, CDR2 FQNEAQ (reference sequence). This CDR3 has 16 amino acids. Trimming removed 1 base from V and 2 bases from J, with 14 bases in between. CDR3 sequence: CASSLGLEIPNYGYTF. The CDR3 DNA sequence: TGTGCCAGCAGCTTAGGGTTAGAAATACCAAACTATGGCTACACCTTC.

The V and J genes are TRBV7-6 and TRBJ2-5, with 11 bases fitting TRBD1. The germline V gene encodes CDR1 SGHVS and CDR2 FNYEAQ. V gave up 0 bases and J gave up 5 bases; unmatched junction bases: 11. The CDR3 has 18 amino acids. CDR3 sequence: CASSLARGDRGRAETQYF. CDR3 DNA sequence: TGTGCCAGCAGCTTAGCGCGGGGGGACAGGGGGAGAGCGGAGACCCAGTACTTC.

The rearrangement links TRBV1 to TRBJ2-7; the table's D call TRBD1 went unverified against the DNA. TRBV1 is given as a pseudogene. This CDR3 contains 17 residues. The CDR3 region has the DNA TGCACCAGCAGCCAGGCCCCTTTCGTGGGGGCGAAGGACGAGCAGTACTTC. Protein: CTSSQAPFVGAKDEQYF.

CDR3 DNA: TGTGCCAGCGGCCCCTGGGGGAGGAATCAGCCCCAGCATTTT. Protein product: CASGPWGRNQPQHF. The genes are TRBV27 and TRBJ1-5; perhaps TRBD1 as D (5 bases). V shed 8 bases and J shed 4 bases, with 15 bases lying between them. CDR3 size: 14 residues. The germline CDR1 and CDR2 sequences are MNHEY and SMNVEV (reference sequence).

This chain connects TRBV19 to TRBJ2-7; D may be TRBD1 (5 bases). CDR3 length: 12 residues. The germline CDR1 and CDR2 sequences are LNHDA and SQIVND (reference sequence). V was shortened by 3 bases and J by 7 bases, with 10 bases between the two germline ends. For the CDR3, the DNA is TGTGCCAGTAGTATGGTAAGGGGAGAGCAGTACTTC. Protein sequence: CASSMVRGEQYF.

V gene TRBV7-8 combines with J gene TRBJ1-1; D possibly corresponds to TRBD1 (6 bases). Germline V gene lookup returns CDR1 SGHVS and CDR2 FQNEAQ. The CDR3 totals 13 residues. V was cut by 5 bases and J by 8 bases, with 15 bases left in between. CDR3 loop: CASSGRGIPEAFF. The DNA of the CDR3 is TGTGCCAGCAGCGGAAGGGGGATCCCCGAAGCTTTCTTT. Together with reference TRBV7-8 and TRBJ1-1, the CDR3 gives the full variable domain: GAGVSQSPRYKVAKRGQDVALRCDPISGHVSLFWYQQALGQGPEFLTYFQNEAQLDKSGLPSDRFFAERPEGSVSTLKIQRTQQEDSAVYLCASSGRGIPEAFFGQGTRLTVV.

This clone has only one observation. The genes are TRBV30 and TRBJ2-2; no clear D. The CDR3 has 13 amino acids. The V end lost 0 bases, the J end lost 3 bases, and 5 bases lay between the germline ends. Germline loops: CDR1 GTSNPN, CDR2 SVGIG (reference sequence). CDR3 amino acids: CAWSVRDTGELFF. Here the CDR3 DNA reads TGTGCCTGGAGTGTACGGGACACCGGGGAGCTGTTTTTT.